These 21 T cell receptor beta chains originate from one sample sequenced in a study of OX40 agonist ivuxolimab in advanced cancers. Sequencing was performed with immunoSEQ multiplex PCR; in TCRdb, only in-frame clones are kept and a portion is missing. The sample yields about 61,000 clones, roughly nine tenths seen once. The starting material was CD4+ or CD8+ T cells sorted from blood, obtained in a trial of the OX40 agonist ivuxolimab. Receptors originate from an adult with an advanced solid tumor such as melanoma, head and neck, liver or kidney cancer.

The chain combines TRBV7-2 with TRBJ2-3; 7 bases agree with TRBD2. V shed 5 bases, J shed 6 bases, and the junction held 11 bases outside the gene matches. This CDR3 region has 15 residues. From germline, CDR1 is SGHTA and CDR2 FQGNSA. CDR3 DNA sequence: TGTGCCAGCAGCAACCAAGCGGGGCCGCGGGATACGCAGTATTTT. Its protein is CASSNQAGPRDTQYF.

The V and J genes are TRBV27 and TRBJ1-3, with D possibly matching TRBD1 (6 bases). V dropped 6 bases and J dropped 4 bases, with 10 bases sitting between them. This CDR3 has 13 residues. The V gene's germline CDR1 is MNHEY and CDR2 SMNVEV (reference sequence). CDR3 DNA sequence: TGTGCCAGCAGAAATGACAGGGGAAACACCATATATTTT. Encoded protein: CASRNDRGNTIYF.

In DNA, the CDR3 is TGTGCCAGCTCACCAATAGGGGCGTTCACAGATACGCAGTATTTT. It specifies CASSPIGAFTDTQYF. J is TRBJ2-3 and V is TRBV18, with D perhaps matching TRBD1 (5 bases). The CDR3 runs 15 residues. The germline gives CDR1 KGHSH, CDR2 LQKENI. V was cut by 2 bases and J by 2 bases, with 11 bases left in between.

V is TRBV29-1 and J is TRBJ1-4, with D tentatively TRBD1 (6 bases). This CDR3 region has 13 residues. The germline CDR1 and CDR2 sequences are SQVTM and ANQGSEA. V gave up 6 bases and J gave up 4 bases, with 12 bases separating them. The CDR3 reads CSVRQDYNEKLFF. The CDR3 DNA is TGCAGCGTCCGACAGGACTATAATGAAAAACTGTTTTTT.

V is TRBV11-2 and J is TRBJ2-7, with 10 nucleotides matching TRBD2. V lost 1 base, J lost 6 bases, and 3 bases stayed unmatched. Germline V gene sequence: CDR1 SGHAT, CDR2 FQNNGV. This CDR3 has 14 residues. CDR3 loop: CASSLAAGGREQYF. In DNA form, the CDR3 reads TGTGCCAGCAGCTTAGCAGCGGGGGGGCGCGAGCAGTACTTC.

The chain links TRBV7-9 to TRBJ2-5; TRBD2 matches 11 bases. With V trimmed by 2 bases and J by 4 bases, 6 bases remained unmatched. This CDR3 comprises 16 residues. Per the germline V gene, CDR1 is SEHNR and CDR2 is FQNEAQ (reference sequence). CDR3 nucleotide sequence: TGTGCCAGCAGCTTACCGACTAGCGGGGTTGGAGAGACCCAGTACTTC. It codes for CASSLPTSGVGETQYF.

V usage is TRBV12-5 and J usage is TRBJ2-7, with D maybe TRBD1 (5 bases). Trimming shortened V by 7 bases and J by 2 bases, and 12 bases separated the two germline ends. CDR1 is LGHNT, CDR2 FRNRAP, per germline. This CDR3 comprises 13 residues. CDR3: CASARVPTYEQYF. The CDR3 DNA sequence: TGTGCTAGTGCCAGGGTCCCGACCTACGAGCAGTACTTC.

This chain uses TRBV18 with TRBJ1-3; possibly TRBD1 for D (5 bases). Trimming removed 3 bases at V and 1 base at J, with 22 bases between. The CDR3 consists of 19 residues. CDR1 is KGHSH and CDR2 is LQKENI in the germline V gene. The CDR3 here is CASSPLTSGGDPSGNTIYF. CDR3 nucleotide sequence: TGTGCCAGCTCACCGTTAACTAGTGGGGGGGACCCTTCTGGAAACACCATATATTTT.

This chain connects TRBV4-1 to TRBJ2-4; the D is unclear. The germline V gene encodes CDR1 MGHRA and CDR2 YSYEKL. The CDR3 length is 15 residues. The V end lost 1 base, the J end lost 0 bases, and 7 bases lay between the germline ends. CDR3 bases: TGCGCCAGCAGCCAAGGCGAATTAGCCAAAAACATTCAGTACTTC. Its translation is CASSQGELAKNIQYF.

The chain has TRBV5-1 and TRBJ2-7, with 12 bases identical to TRBD2. V lost 4 bases and J lost 3; bases outside the gene matches: 14. Per the germline V gene, CDR1 is SGHRS and CDR2 is YFSETQ. CDR3 size: 18 residues. The CDR3 sequence: CASSPGSLAGGVIYEQYF. CDR3 DNA sequence: TGCGCCAGCAGCCCTGGATCCCTAGCGGGGGGGGTAATCTACGAGCAGTACTTC.

This sequence joins TRBV18 and TRBJ1-2, with 7 bases that match TRBD1. The CDR3 has 15 residues. Germline assignment: CDR1 KGHSH and CDR2 LQKENI. Trimming removed 3 bases from V and 2 bases from J; junction bases left unmatched: 6. The CDR3 DNA is TGTGCCAGCTCACCCATGGACAGGTGGAACTATGGCTACACCTTC. Protein: CASSPMDRWNYGYTF.

The chain joins TRBV7-2 to TRBJ1-6; D is unresolved. Germline V gene sequence: CDR1 SGHTA, CDR2 FQGNSA. V was trimmed by 5 bases and J by 11 bases, leaving 13 bases between them. CDR3 length equals 13 residues. Written as DNA, the CDR3 is TGTGCCAGCAGCACCCCCCCGGAAGCACCCCTCCACTTT. Its translation: CASSTPPEAPLHF.

The chain has TRBV18 and TRBJ1-2; possible D gene TRBD1, 5 bases. The V gene lost 3 bases and the J gene lost 6 bases, with 20 bases spanning the gap. The germline V gene encodes CDR1 KGHSH and CDR2 LQKENI. The CDR3 sequence is 16 residues long. The CDR3 bases are TGTGCCAGCTCACCCCAACGAGCCCCCGGGGGTCATGGCTACACCTTC. This gives the protein CASSPQRAPGGHGYTF. Combining the CDR3 with reference TRBV18 and TRBJ1-2 gives the whole variable domain NAGVMQNPRHLVRRRGQEARLRCSPMKGHSHVYWYRQLPEEGLKFMVYLQKENIIDESGMPKERFSAEFPKEGPSILRIQQVVRGDSAAYFCASSPQRAPGGHGYTFGSGTRLTVV.

The V gene is TRBV14, the J gene TRBJ1-4, with 9 positions matching TRBD1. The J segment lost 4 bases and the V segment lost 5 bases, leaving 5 bases of the junction unmatched. This CDR3 comprises 15 residues. CDR1 and CDR2 (germline): SGHDN, FVKESK. DNA for the CDR3: TGTGCCAGCAGCTTAACAGGGGGCATTAATGAAAAACTGTTTTTT. Translating it yields CASSLTGGINEKLFF.

V gene TRBV6-6 combines with J gene TRBJ2-6; D is unresolved. Germline assignment: CDR1 MNHNY and CDR2 SVGAGI (reference sequence). CDR3 length equals 14 residues. V lost 7 bases and J lost 0, with 7 bases in between. As DNA, the CDR3 is TGTGCCAGCACCATCAACTCTGGGGCCAACGTCCTGACTTTC. Translated: CASTINSGANVLTF.

This chain uses TRBV18 with TRBJ2-5, with D possibly matching TRBD1 (5 bases). The ends were cut back, 7 bases at V and 1 base at J, with 10 bases in the middle. Germline assignment: CDR1 KGHSH and CDR2 LQKENI. The CDR3 loop spans 13 amino acids. The CDR3 nucleotides are TGTGCCAGCTTGTCACAGGTCCAAGAGACCCAGTACTTC. This translates into CASLSQVQETQYF.

This chain connects TRBV10-3 to TRBJ2-1; 10 bases are a match to TRBD2. V trimming: 8 bases; J trimming: 4 bases; junction bases outside the gene matches: 11. The CDR3 is 16 amino acids. The V gene's germline CDR1 is ENHRY and CDR2 SYGVKD. The CDR3 DNA follows: TGTGCCATCTCCGGGACTAGCGCGGGGTCATACAATGAGCAGTTCTTC. Translating it yields CAISGTSAGSYNEQFF.

The rearrangement joins TRBV18 to TRBJ1-6, with D possibly TRBD1 on 5 matching bases. Germline loops: CDR1 KGHSH, CDR2 LQKENI. This CDR3 has 17 residues. Trimming shortened V by 1 base and J by 14 bases, and 24 bases separated the two germline ends. CDR3: CASSPRQKPYSLIALHF. Here the CDR3 DNA reads TGTGCCAGCTCACCACGACAGAAACCTTATAGTTTGATTGCCCTCCACTTT.

This clone turned up a few times. The chain combines TRBV2 with TRBJ1-2; TRBD1 matches 9 bases. Germline V gene lookup returns CDR1 SNHLY and CDR2 FYNNEI. This CDR3 has 15 amino acids. V lost 7 bases to trimming and J lost 2 bases; unmatched junction nucleotides: 8. Written as DNA, the CDR3 is TGTGCCAGCAAGGTGAACAGGGGGCGCAACTATGGCTACACCTTC. It is translated as CASKVNRGRNYGYTF. Variable domain in full (rest from reference TRBV2 and TRBJ1-2): EPEVTQTPSHQVTQMGQEVILRCVPISNHLYFYWYRQILGQKVEFLVSFYNNEISEKSEIFDDQFSVERPDGSNFTLKIRSTKLEDSAMYFCASKVNRGRNYGYTFGSGTRLTVV.

This chain uses TRBV6-5 with TRBJ1-1, with D perhaps TRBD1 (6 bases). Germline CDR1 reads MNHEY; CDR2 reads SVGAGI. The CDR3 covers 15 residues. The ends were cut back, 6 bases at V and 1 base at J, with 15 bases in the middle. The CDR3: CASRRTLQGNTEAFF. As DNA, the CDR3 is TGTGCCAGCAGGCGCACTCTACAGGGGAACACTGAAGCTTTCTTT.

This clone has just a few counts. The chain has TRBV10-3 and TRBJ2-1; no definite D call. There are 18 residues in the CDR3. Looked up from germline, CDR1 is ENHRY and CDR2 is SYGVKD. V gave up 0 bases and J gave up 0 bases, with 15 bases separating them. DNA for the CDR3: TGTGCCATCAGTGAGTCAGACAATGATTACAGCTCCTACAATGAGCAGTTCTTC. This codes for CAISESDNDYSSYNEQFF.